These 6 T cell receptor beta chains were all obtained from the same sample, sequenced in a study of response to subunit inactivated influenza vaccine. One entry per CDR3 protein results from TCRdb running MiXCR on the RT-PCR reads. The sample lists hundreds of thousands of distinct CDR3 sequences, 6.5% to 8% seen once, with under 15% in the top ten. The material sequenced was PBMCs from blood, taken roughly 24 months after vaccination. These TCRs come from a man between 50 and 75 years old who received an inactivated influenza vaccine.

This clonotype turned up a few times. V usage is TRBV30 and J usage is TRBJ2-5, with 9 bases aligning to TRBD2. The V segment lost 7 bases and the J segment 4 bases; nucleotides outside the gene matches: 10. CDR1 is GTSNPN, CDR2 SVGIG, per germline (reference sequence). The CDR3 loop spans 14 amino acids. Written as DNA, the CDR3 is TGTGCCTTTCGCCCAGCGGGAGGCGGAGAGACCCAGTACTTC. Translating it yields CAFRPAGGGETQYF.

This clonotype was observed a few times. The chain combines TRBV28 with TRBJ1-2; D is unclear. This CDR3 spans 14 amino acids. CDR1 MDHEN and CDR2 SYDVKM come from the germline V gene. V was trimmed by 6 bases and J by 4 bases, leaving 15 bases between them. The CDR3 nucleotides read TGTGCCAGCAGCGAACGGGTGATTGTCTATGGCTACACCTTC. This sequence encodes CASSERVIVYGYTF.

The genes are TRBV29-1 and TRBJ2-6; tentatively, D is TRBD1 (6 bases). With 5 bases removed from V and 0 bases from J, the gap between germline ends came to 8 bases. This CDR3 has 14 amino acids. CDR1 SQVTM and CDR2 ANQGSEA come from the germline V gene. The CDR3 DNA sequence: TGCAGCGTTATAGGGGGCTCTGGGGCCAACGTCCTGACTTTC. Residues: CSVIGGSGANVLTF. The variable domain in full, completed from reference TRBV29-1 and TRBJ2-6, reads SAVISQKPSRDICQRGTSLTIQCQVDSQVTMMFWYRQQPGQSLTLIATANQGSEATYESGFVIDKFPISRPNLTFSTLTVSNMSPEDSSIYLCSVIGGSGANVLTFGAGSRLTVL.

This clonotype was observed at least ten times. The V and J genes are TRBV6-5 and TRBJ2-7; D is possibly TRBD1 (6 bases). The V end was cut by 6 bases, the J end by 4 bases, with 19 bases between. This CDR3 comprises 15 residues. Germline CDR1 reads MNHEY; CDR2 reads SVGAGI. The CDR3 protein is CASSYPGHGFYEQYF. CDR3 nucleotides: TGTGCCAGCAGCTATCCGGGACACGGTTTTTACGAGCAGTACTTC.

This chain connects TRBV9 to TRBJ2-3; TRBD2 agrees at 9 bases. The CDR3 is 15 residues long. V trimming: 0 bases; J trimming: 4 bases; junction bases outside the gene matches: 3. Germline CDR1 reads SGDLS; CDR2 reads YYNGEE. CDR3 nucleotide sequence: TGTGCCAGCAGCGTAGGCGGGAGGGTCGCAGATACGCAGTATTTT. This encodes CASSVGGRVADTQYF. Full variable domain (remainder filled in from reference TRBV9 and TRBJ2-3): DSGVTQTPKHLITATGQRVTLRCSPRSGDLSVYWYQQSLDQGLQFLIQYYNGEERAKGNILERFSAQQFPDLHSELNLSSLELGDSALYFCASSVGGRVADTQYFGPGTRLTVL.

The V and J genes are TRBV18 and TRBJ1-6; 7 nucleotides align to TRBD1. There are 15 residues in the CDR3. J was trimmed by 4 bases and V by 1 base; bases with no gene match: 1. Germline loops: CDR1 KGHSH, CDR2 LQKENI. The CDR3 loop is CASSPQGAYNSPLHF. The DNA of the CDR3 is TGTGCCAGCTCACCACAGGGGGCTTATAATTCACCCCTCCACTTT.